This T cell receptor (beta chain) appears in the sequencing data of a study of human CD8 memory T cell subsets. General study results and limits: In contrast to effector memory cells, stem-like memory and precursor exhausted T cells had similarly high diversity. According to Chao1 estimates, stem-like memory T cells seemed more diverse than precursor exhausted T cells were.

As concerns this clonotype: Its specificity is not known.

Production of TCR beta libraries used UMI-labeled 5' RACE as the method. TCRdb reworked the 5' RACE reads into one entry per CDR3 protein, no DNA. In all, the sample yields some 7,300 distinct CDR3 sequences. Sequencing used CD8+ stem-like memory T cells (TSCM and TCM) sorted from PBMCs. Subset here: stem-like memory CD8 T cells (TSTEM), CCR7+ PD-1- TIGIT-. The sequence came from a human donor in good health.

CDR3: CASSEEEGAARQGADTQYF. The chain carries TRBV2 and TRBJ2-3; TCRdb's D call of TRBD1 is untestable without DNA. From germline, CDR1 is SNHLY and CDR2 FYNNEI. The CDR3 runs 19 residues. Drawing the rest from reference TRBV2 and TRBJ2-3, the complete variable domain is EPEVTQTPSHQVTQMGQEVILRCVPISNHLYFYWYRQILGQKVEFLVSFYNNEISEKSEIFDDQFSVERPDGSNFTLKIRSTKLEDSAMYFCASSEEEGAARQGADTQYFGPGTRLTVL.